Shown below are 22 T cell receptor beta chains from a single sample sequenced in a study of blood T cell repertoires in COVID-19. Measured with immunoSEQ multiplex PCR; TCRdb has only the in-frame clones, and not every one. The table has under 250,000 clones, approximately 86% seen once. The specimen sequenced was peripheral blood. The source of these receptors is a woman aged 55-70 years who had recovered from COVID-19.

The CDR3 here is CASSHGTPPYEQYF. The CDR3 DNA reads TGCGCCAGCAGCCATGGGACTCCTCCCTACGAGCAGTACTTC. The chain links TRBV4-1 to TRBJ2-7; D might be TRBD2 (6 bases). The CDR3 contains 14 residues. Germline V gene lookup returns CDR1 MGHRA and CDR2 YSYEKL. Deletions cut 3 bases from V and 2 bases from J, with 11 bases between.

The chain has TRBV9 and TRBJ1-1; unclear D gene. Looked up from germline, CDR1 is SGDLS and CDR2 is YYNGEE. The CDR3 totals 15 residues. The V and J ends lost 0 bases and 0 bases respectively, with 9 bases between them. CDR3 DNA sequence: TGTGCCAGCAGCGTAGACCGGAGTATGAACACTGAAGCTTTCTTT. Protein product: CASSVDRSMNTEAFF.

The chain recombines TRBV7-8 with TRBJ1-4, with TRBD1 as a possible D gene (6 bases). Per the germline V gene, CDR1 is SGHVS and CDR2 is FQNEAQ. The CDR3 extends over 16 amino acids. V dropped 5 bases and J dropped 7 bases, with 20 bases sitting between them. CDR3 residues: CASSPGGGQTVEKLFF. CDR3 nucleotides: TGTGCCAGCAGCCCCGGGGGGGGGCAGACGGTTGAAAAACTGTTTTTT.

V and J are TRBV4-1 and TRBJ1-2, with D perhaps matching TRBD1 (5 bases). Between the trimmed V and J ends, which lost 0 bases and 3 bases, there was a span of 5 bases. Germline CDR1 reads MGHRA; CDR2 reads YSYEKL. The CDR3 runs 13 residues. The CDR3 bases are TGCGCCAGCAGCCAAGACAGGGACTATGGCTACACCTTC. Protein: CASSQDRDYGYTF.

The V gene is TRBV3-1 (or the pseudogene TRBV3-2), the J gene TRBJ1-2, with 8 bases matching TRBD1. Germline V gives CDR1 LGHDT, CDR2 YNNKEL (reference sequence). There are 14 residues in the CDR3. V dropped 8 bases and J dropped 7; count of bases not matched to a gene: 12. The CDR3 reads CASAQTGGAVGYTF. The CDR3 DNA sequence: TGTGCCAGCGCACAAACAGGGGGGGCGGTTGGCTACACCTTC.

This rearrangement joins TRBV6-2 or TRBV6-3 to TRBJ2-3, with TRBD2 identical over 9 bases. The CDR3 is 15 residues long. Germline-derived CDR1 and CDR2 are MNHEY and SVGEGT. Trimming at V came to 5 bases and at J to 6 bases, leaving 9 bases not matched to a gene. As DNA, the CDR3 is TGTGCCAGCAGTGATATAGCGGGGGCGCGGGATACGCAGTATTTT. Its translation: CASSDIAGARDTQYF.

The chain uses TRBV7-3 and TRBJ2-1; TRBD2 matches 8 bases. Germline assignment: CDR1 SGHTA and CDR2 FQGTGA. V trimming: 3 bases; J trimming: 4 bases; junction bases outside the gene matches: 5. The CDR3 consists of 15 residues. The CDR3 nucleotides read TGTGCCAGCAGCTTGACGGCGGGGGGATACAATGAGCAGTTCTTC. Amino acids: CASSLTAGGYNEQFF.

The chain joins TRBV5-1 to TRBJ1-2; 10 nucleotides align to TRBD1. CDR1 is SGHRS, CDR2 YFSETQ, per germline. Losses at the gene ends were 2 bases for V and 4 bases for J; bases not matched to a gene: 8. CDR3 size: 16 residues. CDR3 protein: CASSFPDRGRPYGYTF. The CDR3 DNA reads as TGCGCCAGCAGCTTCCCCGACAGGGGGCGGCCCTATGGCTACACCTTC.

This sequence joins TRBV5-6 and TRBJ2-7; D may be TRBD1 (6 bases). Germline CDR1 SGHDT, CDR2 YYEEEE. The CDR3 spans 12 residues. V gave up 0 bases and J gave up 5 bases, with 6 bases separating them. CDR3 region: CASSLDRDEQYF. The CDR3 DNA reads TGTGCCAGCAGCTTGGACAGGGACGAGCAGTACTTC.

This sequence joins TRBV6-2 or TRBV6-3 and TRBJ1-1; 7 bases map to TRBD1. The V and J ends lost 5 bases and 1 base, in that order; junction bases with no gene match: 10. This CDR3 has 16 amino acids. Germline CDR1 MNHEY, CDR2 SVGEGT. This CDR3 reads CASSPNSWTGNTEAFF. The CDR3 region has the DNA TGTGCCAGCAGTCCGAATTCATGGACAGGGAACACTGAAGCTTTCTTT.

On this clone itself: In the same sample, other DNA sequences code for this CDR3. The gene calls are TRBV18 and TRBJ1-2, with TRBD1 matching 7 bases. Germline V lookup: CDR1 KGHSH, CDR2 LQKENI. The CDR3 runs to 14 residues. Losses at the gene ends were 2 bases for V and 3 bases for J; bases not matched to a gene: 3. Written as DNA, the CDR3 is TGTGCCAGCTCACCAGGACAGGATCACTATGGCTACACCTTC. It yields the protein CASSPGQDHYGYTF.

The chain employs TRBV3-1 (or the pseudogene TRBV3-2) and TRBJ2-1; D perhaps matches TRBD1 (6 bases). Trimming stripped 4 bases from V and 11 bases from J, with 9 bases between. CDR3 length equals 11 residues. Germline V gene data show CDR1 as LGHDT and CDR2 as YNNKEL (reference sequence). CDR3 nucleotide sequence: TGTGCCAGCAGCCCAGGGGTGAAGCAGTTCTTC. It is translated as CASSPGVKQFF.

The chain uses TRBV13 and TRBJ2-2; no clear D gene. V gave up 5 bases and J gave up 4 bases, with 20 bases separating them. CDR3 length equals 17 residues. Per the germline V gene, CDR1 is PRHDT and CDR2 is FYEKMQ (reference sequence). The CDR3 region is CASSPTSSARGTGELFF. In DNA, the CDR3 is TGTGCCAGCAGCCCCACCTCTAGTGCGCGAGGCACCGGGGAGCTGTTTTTT.

This chain joins TRBV5-4 and TRBJ2-7; 9 nucleotides agree with TRBD2. Germline V lookup: CDR1 SGHNT, CDR2 YYREEE (reference sequence). The CDR3 totals 18 residues. V was pared by 4 bases and J by 1 base, with 15 bases of the junction left unmatched. The CDR3 DNA reads as TGTGCCAGCAGCCTCGGCCGGGGGTTAGCGGGGGAGTCCTACGAGCAGTACTTC. Translating it yields CASSLGRGLAGESYEQYF.

The chain couples TRBV6-4 to TRBJ2-7; 9 nucleotides agree with TRBD1. The CDR3 runs to 14 residues. The germline CDR1 and CDR2 sequences are MRHNA and SNTAGT. After removal of 6 bases from V and 3 bases from J, the junction contained 6 bases not matched to a gene. CDR3 region: CASSPRTGDYEQYF. The CDR3 DNA reads TGTGCCAGCAGCCCTCGGACAGGGGACTACGAGCAGTACTTC.

This clone was counted between two and nine times. This chain uses TRBV7-2 with TRBJ2-3; D gene uncertain. Germline V CDR1 and CDR2: SGHTA, FQGNSA. The V gene lost 2 bases and the J gene lost 0 bases, with 12 bases spanning the gap. This CDR3 has 16 residues. The DNA of the CDR3 is TGTGCCAGCAGCTTACTGCCGGCACAGAGCACAGATACGCAGTATTTT. Translated: CASSLLPAQSTDTQYF. Full variable domain (missing parts from reference TRBV7-2 and TRBJ2-3): GAGVSQSPSNKVTEKGKDVELRCDPISGHTALYWYRQSLGQGLEFLIYFQGNSAPDKSGLPSDRFSAERTGGSVSTLTIQRTQQEDSAVYLCASSLLPAQSTDTQYFGPGTRLTVL.

The chain is built from TRBV5-1 and TRBJ1-5; TRBD1 aligns across 7 bases. Germline V gene data show CDR1 as SGHRS and CDR2 as YFSETQ. Trimming removed 4 bases from V and 0 bases from J; junction bases left unmatched: 16. The CDR3 is 19 amino acids. In DNA, the CDR3 is TGCGCCAGCAGCGGGGCAATCCAGGGGGGACAATATAGCAATCAGCCCCAGCATTTT. Translating gives CASSGAIQGGQYSNQPQHF.

This chain connects TRBV6-6 to TRBJ2-5; D gene ambiguous. The CDR3 runs to 11 residues. The V end was cut by 2 bases, the J end by 5 bases, with 3 bases between. Germline V gene sequence: CDR1 MNHNY, CDR2 SVGAGI (reference sequence). The CDR3 protein is CASSYLETQYF. CDR3 sequence (DNA): TGTGCCAGCAGTTACCTTGAGACCCAGTACTTC.

The chain joins TRBV19 to TRBJ2-3; 9 bases are a match to TRBD1. Trimming took 0 bases from V and 7 from J; bases not matched to a gene: 11. Germline V gene lookup returns CDR1 LNHDA and CDR2 SQIVND (reference sequence). The CDR3 is 17 amino acids. CDR3 region: CASSIDSETGGRNTQYF. The CDR3, as DNA: TGTGCCAGTAGTATAGATTCCGAGACAGGGGGAAGAAATACGCAGTATTTT.

V is TRBV21-1 and J is TRBJ2-7; no DNA check was done on the table's D call, TRBD2. TRBV21-1 is designated a pseudogene. This CDR3 is built from 12 residues. The CDR3 region has the DNA TGTGCCAGCAGAGGGACTCACTACGAGCAGTACTTC. This codes for CASRGTHYEQYF.

A single count supports this clone. The chain links TRBV14 to TRBJ2-3, with D possibly matching TRBD1 (6 bases). V dropped 1 base and J dropped 7 bases, with 12 bases sitting between them. CDR1 is SGHDN and CDR2 is FVKESK in the germline V gene. The CDR3 length is 14 residues. CDR3 loop: CASSQAIGGNTQYF. The CDR3 DNA reads as TGTGCCAGCAGCCAAGCTATAGGGGGAAATACGCAGTATTTT.

This clone was observed once. The CDR3 region has the DNA TGTGCCAGCAGCTCTCAGGGTAAAATTTGGGATACGCAGTATTTT. Translation gives CASSSQGKIWDTQYF. The rearrangement uses TRBV5-4 and TRBJ2-3, with D possibly TRBD1 on 5 matching bases. Germline values: CDR1 SGHNT, CDR2 YYREEE (reference sequence). The length of the CDR3 is 15 residues. V shed 3 bases and J shed 6 bases, with 17 bases lying between them.